One and the same sample provided the 16 T cell receptor beta chains below, sequenced in a study of blood T cell repertoires in COVID-19. Sequenced by immunoSEQ multiplex PCR; TCRdb stores in-frame clones only, minus some. The table lists 220,000 or so clones, under 90% of them singletons. The sequenced sample consisted of peripheral blood. The receptors shown here come from a man aged 30-40 years with active or convalescent COVID-19.

This rearrangement joins TRBV9 to TRBJ1-3, with a possible D match to TRBD1 (5 bases). Per the germline V gene, CDR1 is SGDLS and CDR2 is YYNGEE. V was clipped by 3 bases and J by 0 bases, with 16 bases between them. This CDR3 comprises 17 residues. The CDR3 DNA follows: TGTGCCAGCAGCGCCCGGGGTGGGACTTCCTCTGGAAACACCATATATTTT. Its translation is CASSARGGTSSGNTIYF. Supplemented by reference TRBV9 and TRBJ1-3, the full variable domain reads DSGVTQTPKHLITATGQRVTLRCSPRSGDLSVYWYQQSLDQGLQFLIQYYNGEERAKGNILERFSAQQFPDLHSELNLSSLELGDSALYFCASSARGGTSSGNTIYFGEGSWLTVV.

The V call is TRBV29-1, the J call TRBJ2-5, with 12 bases identical to TRBD2. The CDR3 is 13 residues long. CDR1 and CDR2 (germline): SQVTM, ANQGSEA. With V trimmed by 7 bases and J by 5 bases, 5 bases remained unmatched. CDR3 region: CSARLAGVETQYF. DNA of the CDR3: TGCAGCGCGAGACTAGCGGGGGTTGAGACCCAGTACTTC.

The chain joins TRBV7-2 to TRBJ1-2; D not resolved. The CDR3 covers 16 residues. Germline lookup yields CDR1 SGHTA and CDR2 FQGNSA. The V gene lost 0 bases and the J gene lost 2 bases, with 13 bases spanning the gap. CDR3 DNA sequence: TGTGCCAGCAGCTTAGCGCGGGCTCTGGGGAACTATGGCTACACCTTC. It specifies CASSLARALGNYGYTF.

The rearrangement uses TRBV5-1 and TRBJ2-3; TRBD1 might be the D (5 bases). V was cut by 0 bases and J by 6 bases, with 11 bases left in between. Germline V lookup: CDR1 SGHRS, CDR2 YFSETQ. The CDR3 extends over 14 amino acids. The CDR3 nucleotides are TGCGCCAGCAGCTTGGGCAGGGATGGTGATACGCAGTATTTT. It yields the protein CASSLGRDGDTQYF. Full variable domain (rest looked up from reference TRBV5-1 and TRBJ2-3): KAGVTQTPRYLIKTRGQQVTLSCSPISGHRSVSWYQQTPGQGLQFLFEYFSETQRNKGNFPGRFSGRQFSNSRSEMNVSTLELGDSALYLCASSLGRDGDTQYFGPGTRLTVL.

This clone is a singleton in its sample. The chain links TRBV3-1 (or the pseudogene TRBV3-2) to TRBJ1-1, with TRBD1 matching over 7 bases. The CDR3 loop spans 14 amino acids. CDR1 is LGHDT, CDR2 YNNKEL, per germline (reference sequence). Trimming removed 6 bases from V and 0 bases from J; junction bases left unmatched: 4. CDR3 nucleotides: TGTGCCAGCAGGGGACAGCTCATGAACACTGAAGCTTTCTTT. This encodes CASRGQLMNTEAFF.

This clone came up a few times. The rearrangement joins TRBV11-2 to TRBJ1-6, with D possibly TRBD1 on 6 matching bases. Trimming took off 5 bases at V and 3 bases at J, with 17 bases between the two ends. This CDR3 is 17 amino acids long. Germline V gives CDR1 SGHAT, CDR2 FQNNGV. The CDR3 sequence is CASSATGQRLYNSPLHF. CDR3 sequence (DNA): TGTGCCAGCAGCGCGACAGGCCAGAGGCTCTATAATTCACCCCTCCACTTT.

The chain links TRBV28 to TRBJ1-5, with 9 positions matching TRBD1. Germline values: CDR1 MDHEN, CDR2 SYDVKM. Trimming removed 4 bases from V and 2 bases from J; junction bases left unmatched: 6. The CDR3 contains 16 residues. The CDR3 region has the DNA TGTGCCAGCAGTTCTGGAAACAGGGGGCGCAATCAGCCCCAGCATTTT. This encodes CASSSGNRGRNQPQHF.

The chain links TRBV6-2 or TRBV6-3 to TRBJ1-2; the D is unclear. The germline V gene has CDR1 MNHEY and CDR2 SVGEGT. Trimming removed 4 bases at V and 14 bases at J, with 14 bases between. The CDR3 loop spans 11 amino acids. CDR3 sequence (DNA): TGTGCCAGCAGTTCCATAACGGTCGGGACCTTC. Amino acids: CASSSITVGTF.

V gene TRBV4-1 combines with J gene TRBJ2-2, with a possible D match to TRBD1 (6 bases). V dropped 4 bases and J dropped 6 bases, with 21 bases sitting between them. This CDR3 has 17 amino acids. Germline V gives CDR1 MGHRA, CDR2 YSYEKL. The CDR3 DNA follows: TGCGCCAGCAGCCCGCCCGACAGGTGGAATTACGCCGGGGAGCTGTTTTTT. Translating it yields CASSPPDRWNYAGELFF.

This clone was seen once. The gene calls are TRBV30 and TRBJ1-2; D gene ambiguous. The CDR3 sequence is 15 residues long. V was clipped by 0 bases and J by 4 bases, with 15 bases between them. The germline V gene encodes CDR1 GTSNPN and CDR2 SVGIG (reference sequence). This CDR3 reads CAWSVRGRAGYGYTF. The CDR3, as DNA: TGTGCCTGGAGTGTACGGGGTAGGGCCGGCTATGGCTACACCTTC.

V is TRBV6-5 and J is TRBJ1-1; the match to TRBD1 covers 7 bases. Looked up from germline, CDR1 is MNHEY and CDR2 is SVGAGI. V lost 5 bases to trimming and J lost 0 bases; unmatched junction nucleotides: 6. This CDR3 comprises 15 residues. The CDR3 spells CASSPGQYMNTEAFF. The CDR3 DNA sequence: TGTGCCAGCAGTCCGGGACAGTACATGAACACTGAAGCTTTCTTT.

For this clone: One end of the junction fails to match germline, which may point to a read error. In DNA form, the CDR3 reads TGTGCTAGCAGCCCATCTAGCGGGGGCTACAATGAGCAGTTCTTC. It translates to CASSPSSGGYNEQFF. The rearrangement joins TRBV7-7 to TRBJ2-1, with 10 bases identical to TRBD2. This CDR3 comprises 15 residues. Germline V lookup: CDR1 SSHAT, CDR2 FNYEAQ (reference sequence).

The V gene is TRBV18, the J gene TRBJ1-6; tentatively, D is TRBD1 (5 bases). Trimming removed 4 bases from V and 4 bases from J, with 23 bases in between. The CDR3 extends over 19 amino acids. Germline CDR1 reads KGHSH; CDR2 reads LQKENI. CDR3 loop: CASSLSGGIVGEYNSPLHF. In DNA, the CDR3 is TGTGCCAGCTCACTCTCGGGGGGAATTGTCGGAGAATATAATTCACCCCTCCACTTT.

This clone was seen only a few times. The rearrangement links TRBV7-9 to TRBJ2-1, with TRBD2 identical over 9 bases. V shed 1 base, J shed 4 bases, and the junction held 5 bases outside the gene matches. CDR3 length equals 16 residues. CDR1 is SEHNR and CDR2 is FQNEAQ in the germline V gene (reference sequence). In nucleotides, the CDR3 is TGTGCCAGCAGCTTAGAGCTAGCGGGGTCTTACAATGAGCAGTTCTTC. It encodes CASSLELAGSYNEQFF.

The chain links TRBV7-9 to TRBJ2-7; 9 nucleotides agree with TRBD1. Per the germline V gene, CDR1 is SEHNR and CDR2 is FQNEAQ (reference sequence). The CDR3 length is 15 residues. The V and J ends lost 1 base and 6 bases, in that order; junction bases with no gene match: 7. CDR3 sequence reads: CASSLGSGQGSEQYF. CDR3 nucleotides: TGTGCCAGCAGCTTAGGGTCGGGACAGGGATCCGAGCAGTACTTC.

This clone was seen a single time. The V call is TRBV7-2, the J call TRBJ2-1, with TRBD2 identical over 11 bases. Germline loops: CDR1 SGHTA, CDR2 FQGNSA. The trim removed 2 bases at V and 7 bases at J, leaving 4 bases unmatched. The CDR3 spans 15 residues. The CDR3 reads CASSLTSGGPNEQFF. CDR3 sequence (DNA): TGTGCCAGCAGCTTAACTAGCGGGGGACCGAATGAGCAGTTCTTC.